The clone carrying this TCR beta chain was seen only once. The data stem from a study of tumor-infiltrating lymphocytes in oesophageal squamous cell carcinoma. The germline V gene has CDR1 SEHNR and CDR2 FQNEAQ (reference sequence). The CDR3 length is 15 residues. The trim removed 5 bases at V and 7 bases at J, leaving 7 bases unmatched. Each CDR3 protein gets one entry after TCRdb re-called the PCR reads with MiXCR. This sample has some 25,000 distinct CDR3 sequences, with about 40% found just once. The rearrangement links TRBV7-9 to TRBJ2-7; the match to TRBD2 covers 14 bases. The sequencing input was esophageal tumor tissue. This clonotype was obtained from a male donor with esophageal squamous cell carcinoma. The CDR3: CASSPGLAGEREQYF. The CDR3, as DNA: TGTGCCAGCAGCCCGGGACTAGCGGGAGAACGAGAGCAGTACTTC.